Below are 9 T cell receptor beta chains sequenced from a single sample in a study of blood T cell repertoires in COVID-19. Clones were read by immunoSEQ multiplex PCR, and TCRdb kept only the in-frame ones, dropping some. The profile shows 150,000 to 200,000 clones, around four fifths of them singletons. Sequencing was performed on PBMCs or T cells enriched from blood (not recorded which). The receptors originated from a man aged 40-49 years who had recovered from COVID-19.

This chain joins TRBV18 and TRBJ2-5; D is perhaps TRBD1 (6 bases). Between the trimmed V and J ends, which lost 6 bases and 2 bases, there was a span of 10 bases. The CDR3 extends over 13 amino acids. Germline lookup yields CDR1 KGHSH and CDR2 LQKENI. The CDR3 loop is CASSHDRQETQYF. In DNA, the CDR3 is TGTGCCAGCTCGCACGACAGGCAAGAGACCCAGTACTTC.

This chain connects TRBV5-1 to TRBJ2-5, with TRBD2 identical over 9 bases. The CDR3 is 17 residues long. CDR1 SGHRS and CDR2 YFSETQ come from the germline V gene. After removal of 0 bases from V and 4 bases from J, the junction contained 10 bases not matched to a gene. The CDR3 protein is CASSLVGLAGSGETQYF. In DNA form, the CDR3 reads TGCGCCAGCAGCTTGGTAGGCCTAGCGGGAAGTGGAGAGACCCAGTACTTC.

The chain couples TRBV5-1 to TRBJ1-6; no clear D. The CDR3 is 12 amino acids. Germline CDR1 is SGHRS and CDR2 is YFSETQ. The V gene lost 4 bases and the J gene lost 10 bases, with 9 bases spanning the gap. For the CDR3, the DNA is TGCGCCAGCAGCGGCGAGGAATCACCCCTCCACTTT. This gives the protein CASSGEESPLHF.

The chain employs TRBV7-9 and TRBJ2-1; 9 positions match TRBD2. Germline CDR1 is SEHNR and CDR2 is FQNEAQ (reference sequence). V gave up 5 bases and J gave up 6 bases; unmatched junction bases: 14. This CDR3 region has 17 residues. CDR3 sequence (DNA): TGTGCCAGCAGCACGAGAGAGGCGGGAGGGCCTTTCAATGAGCAGTTCTTC. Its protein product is CASSTREAGGPFNEQFF.

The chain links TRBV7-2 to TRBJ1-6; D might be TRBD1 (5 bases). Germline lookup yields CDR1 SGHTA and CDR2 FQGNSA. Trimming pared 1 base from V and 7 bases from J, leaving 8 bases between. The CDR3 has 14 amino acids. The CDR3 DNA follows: TGTGCCAGCAGCTTAGATAGGGGCAATTCACCCCTCCACTTT. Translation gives CASSLDRGNSPLHF.

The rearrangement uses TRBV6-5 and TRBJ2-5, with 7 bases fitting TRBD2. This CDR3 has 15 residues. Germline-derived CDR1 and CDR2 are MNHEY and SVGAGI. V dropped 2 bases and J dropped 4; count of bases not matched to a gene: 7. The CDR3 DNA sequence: TGTGCCAGCAGTTACGGGGGGGGACGAGGAGAGACCCAGTACTTC. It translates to CASSYGGGRGETQYF.

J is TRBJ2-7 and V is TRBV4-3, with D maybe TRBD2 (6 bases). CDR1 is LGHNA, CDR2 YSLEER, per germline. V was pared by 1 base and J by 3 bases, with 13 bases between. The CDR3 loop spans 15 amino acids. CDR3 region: CASSQGLVGGYEQYF. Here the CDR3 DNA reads TGCGCCAGCAGCCAAGGACTAGTTGGGGGCTACGAGCAGTACTTC.

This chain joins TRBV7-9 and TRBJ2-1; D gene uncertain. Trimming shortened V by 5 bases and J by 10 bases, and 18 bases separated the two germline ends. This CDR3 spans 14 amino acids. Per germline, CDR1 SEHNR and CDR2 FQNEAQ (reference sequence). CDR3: CASSTDTHTREQFF. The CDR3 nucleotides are TGTGCCAGCAGCACCGACACACACACAAGGGAGCAGTTCTTC.

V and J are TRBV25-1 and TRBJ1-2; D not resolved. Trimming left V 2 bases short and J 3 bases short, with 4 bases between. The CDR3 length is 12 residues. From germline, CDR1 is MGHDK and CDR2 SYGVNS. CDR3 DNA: TGTGCCAGCAGTGAAACAGACTATGGCTACACCTTC. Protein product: CASSETDYGYTF.